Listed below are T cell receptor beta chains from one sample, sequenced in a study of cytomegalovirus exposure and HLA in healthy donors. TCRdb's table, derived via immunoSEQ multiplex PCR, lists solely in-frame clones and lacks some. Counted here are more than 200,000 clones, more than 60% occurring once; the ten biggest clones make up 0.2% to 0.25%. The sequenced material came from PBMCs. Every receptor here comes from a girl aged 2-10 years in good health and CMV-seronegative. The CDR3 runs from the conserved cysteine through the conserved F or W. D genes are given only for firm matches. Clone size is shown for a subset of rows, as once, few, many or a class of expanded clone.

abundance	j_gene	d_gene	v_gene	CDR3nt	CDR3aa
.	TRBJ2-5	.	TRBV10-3	TGTGCCATCAAGGACAGCCAAGAGACCCAGTACTTC	CAIKDSQETQYF
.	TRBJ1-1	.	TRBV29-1	TGCAGCGTTCGGGTTAACATGAACACTGAAGCTTTCTTT	CSVRVNMNTEAFF
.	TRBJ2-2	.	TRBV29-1	TGCAGCGTTGATTTCGGTACCGGGGAGCTGTTTTTT	CSVDFGTGELFF
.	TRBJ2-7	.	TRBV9	TGTGCCAGCAGCGTGTGGGGGCTTATGGATGAGCAGTACTTC	CASSVWGLMDEQYF
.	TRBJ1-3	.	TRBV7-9	TGTGCCAGCAGTCACGCCGGCTCTGGAAACACCATATATTTT	CASSHAGSGNTIYF
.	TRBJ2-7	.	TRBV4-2	TGTGCCAGCAGCCAAGCCCCGTACGCCGGCCCGTTACCGGGACATAGGTCCTACGAGCAGTACTTC	CASSQAPYAGPLPGHRSYEQYF
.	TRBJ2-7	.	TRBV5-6	TGTGCCAGCAGCTTGGATGTCGAGGGGGAGTACGAGCAGTACTTC	CASSLDVEGEYEQYF
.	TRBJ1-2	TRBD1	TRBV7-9	TGTGCCAGCAGCCCGAACCTACAGGGGACCACATTCAACTATGGCTACACCTTC	CASSPNLQGTTFNYGYTF
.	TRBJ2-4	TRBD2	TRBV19	TGTGCCAGTAGGGGACGAGGGACTAGCGGGAGCCACATTCAGTACTTC	CASRGRGTSGSHIQYF
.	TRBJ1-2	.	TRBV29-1	TGCAGCGTTGAAGACGGAGGCTATGGCTACACCTTC	CSVEDGGYGYTF
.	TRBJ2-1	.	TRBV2	TGTGCCAGCAGACAGGGATATATATACAATGAGCAGTTCTTC	CASRQGYIYNEQFF
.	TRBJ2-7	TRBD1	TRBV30	TGTGCCTGGGGTGATGACAGGGTGGGCGAGCAGTACTTC	CAWGDDRVGEQYF
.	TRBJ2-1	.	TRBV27	TGTGCCAGCAGTTTATCGCAGGACACCTCATGGGAGCAGTTCTTC	CASSLSQDTSWEQFF
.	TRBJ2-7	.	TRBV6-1	TGTGCCAGCAGTAATTACGAGCAGTACTTC	CASSNYEQYF
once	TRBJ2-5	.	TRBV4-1	TGCGCCAGCAGCCAAGATAGGCAGGGGCAAGAGACCCAGTACTTC	CASSQDRQGQETQYF
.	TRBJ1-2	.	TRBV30	TGTGCCTGGAGTGGCCGAGGAGCCCCATTCTATGGCTACACCTTC	CAWSGRGAPFYGYTF
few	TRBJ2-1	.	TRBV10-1	TGCGCCAGCAGTCGGGACACATCAACGAATAATGAGCAGTTCTTC	CASSRDTSTNNEQFF
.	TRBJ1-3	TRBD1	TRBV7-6	TGTGCCAGCAGCAGAGGGGGCGAGTCTGGAAACACCATATATTTT	CASSRGGESGNTIYF
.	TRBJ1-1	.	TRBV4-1	TGCGCCAGCAGCCAAACCTCTTTCTTCGCGGGGGAGAACACTGAAGCTTTCTTT	CASSQTSFFAGENTEAFF
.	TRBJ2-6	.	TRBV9	TGTGCCAGCAGCGTAGCTACCTCGCGGAAGTGGAGCTCTGGGGCCAACGTCCTGACTTTC	CASSVATSRKWSSGANVLTF
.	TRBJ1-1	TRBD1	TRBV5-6	TGTGCCAGCAGCGTGGGACAGATTTATGAAGCTTTCTTT	CASSVGQIYEAFF
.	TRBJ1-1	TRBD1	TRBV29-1	TGCAGCGCTGCTGGGACAGGGGGCACGGGGGCCATGAACACTGAAGCTTTCTTT	CSAAGTGGTGAMNTEAFF
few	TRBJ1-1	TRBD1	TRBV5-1	TGCGCCAGCAGGACGAGGGGACAGGGAACAAGTAACACTGAAGCTTTCTTT	CASRTRGQGTSNTEAFF
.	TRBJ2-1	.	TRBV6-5	TGTGCCAGCAGACTAGGACAGAGCTCCTACAATGAGCAGTTCTTC	CASRLGQSSYNEQFF
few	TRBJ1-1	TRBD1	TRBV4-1	TGCGCCAGCAGCCTCCACAGGGGGGTTGAAGCTTTCTTT	CASSLHRGVEAFF
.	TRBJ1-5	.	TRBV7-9	TGTGCCAGCAGCCTTACGACTCGGGGGAGCAATCAGCCCCAGCATTTT	CASSLTTRGSNQPQHF
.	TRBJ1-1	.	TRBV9	TGTGCCAGCAGCGTTGCAGGTTACACTGAAGCTTTCTTT	CASSVAGYTEAFF
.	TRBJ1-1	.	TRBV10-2	TGCGCCAGCCTTATTAATACGGGGAGTTGGGCCAACACTGAAGCTTTCTTT	CASLINTGSWANTEAFF
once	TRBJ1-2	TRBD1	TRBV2	TGTGCCAGCAGCCCAGAAGGGGACAGGGGGTATGGCTACACCTTC	CASSPEGDRGYGYTF
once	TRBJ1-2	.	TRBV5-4	TGTGCCAGCAGCTTGCCCGTCGGGGGGTTTTCTTATGGCTACACCTTC	CASSLPVGGFSYGYTF
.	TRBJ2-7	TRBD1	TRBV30	TGTGCCTGGAGTGGAGTGGGAAGGCAGGGGGATTACGAGCAGTACTTC	CAWSGVGRQGDYEQYF
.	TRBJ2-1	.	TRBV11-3	TGTGCCAGCAGCTTAAACCAGCGATCTGAGCAGTTCTTC	CASSLNQRSEQFF
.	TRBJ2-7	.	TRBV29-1	TGCAGCGTGGGAGTATCGTACGAGCAGTACTTC	CSVGVSYEQYF
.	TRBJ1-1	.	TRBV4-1	TGCGCCAGCAGCCAAGCGGCGGCCTACACTGAAGCTTTCTTT	CASSQAAAYTEAFF
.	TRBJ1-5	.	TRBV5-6	TGTGCCAGCAGCTTGGGGGCCTTGGAGCCCCAGCATTTT	CASSLGALEPQHF
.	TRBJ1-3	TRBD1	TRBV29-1	TGCAGCGCCACCGGGACAGGGGCTAACACCATATATTTT	CSATGTGANTIYF
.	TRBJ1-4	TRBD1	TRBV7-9	TGTGCCAGCAGCCCGGACAGGGGGGGTGAAAAACTGTTTTTT	CASSPDRGGEKLFF
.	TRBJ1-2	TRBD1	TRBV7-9	TGTGCCAGCAGGCCACAGGGGGAAGGTTATGGCTACACCTTC	CASRPQGEGYGYTF
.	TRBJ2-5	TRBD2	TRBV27	TGTGCCAGCATGGGGGGACTATCGAAAGAAACCCAGTACTTC	CASMGGLSKETQYF
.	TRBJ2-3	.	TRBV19	TGTGCCAGTAGTACCCAACGATTTACAGGGTTAGGAGATACGCAGTATTTT	CASSTQRFTGLGDTQYF